The 16 T cell receptor beta chains reported below all come from one sample, sequenced in a study of identical twins. TCRdb processed the 5' RACE reads anew with MiXCR; each CDR3 protein has one entry. The sample lists 300,000 to 400,000 distinct CDR3 sequences, around 9.7% occurring once. Sequencing was done on a sample of naive T cells sorted from blood. The receptors shown here come from a woman aged 45-60 years in good health.

This clonotype came up a few times. The chain uses TRBV7-9 and TRBJ2-1; 9 bases are a match to TRBD1. The CDR3 sequence is 18 residues long. V dropped 4 bases and J dropped 0; count of bases not matched to a gene: 10. Germline V gene sequence: CDR1 SEHNR, CDR2 FQNEAQ (reference sequence). The CDR3 DNA reads as TGTGCCAGCAGCTACCCACAGGGGGCGCATACCTCCTACAATGAGCAGTTCTTC. As protein: CASSYPQGAHTSYNEQFF.

The rearrangement links TRBV18 to TRBJ2-2; no reliable D call. Trimming removed 4 bases from V and 1 base from J, with 10 bases in between. Germline CDR1 reads KGHSH; CDR2 reads LQKENI. This CDR3 contains 15 residues. In DNA form, the CDR3 reads TGTGCCAGCTCACGACCGGAAAGGAACACCGGGGAGCTGTTTTTT. Amino acid sequence: CASSRPERNTGELFF.

V is TRBV12-3 or TRBV12-4 and J is TRBJ1-2; 9 bases are shared with TRBD1. The V and J ends lost 2 bases and 6 bases, in that order; junction bases with no gene match: 7. This CDR3 has 15 residues. Written as DNA, the CDR3 is TGTGCCAGCAGTTTAATAGTGGGACAGGGTCATGGCTACACCTTC. Protein: CASSLIVGQGHGYTF.

The chain recombines TRBV29-1 with TRBJ1-1; D is perhaps TRBD1 (5 bases). The V end was cut by 7 bases, the J end by 4 bases, with 7 bases between. Germline V gene lookup returns CDR1 SQVTM and CDR2 ANQGSEA. This CDR3 has 10 amino acids. CDR3 sequence: CSAGGTEAFF. The CDR3 region has the DNA TGCAGCGCTGGGGGCACTGAAGCTTTCTTT.

The sample holds many counts of this clonotype. The chain combines TRBV10-3 with TRBJ2-3, with 8 nucleotides matching TRBD2. The V gene's germline CDR1 is ENHRY and CDR2 SYGVKD. There are 17 residues in the CDR3. V trimming: 0 bases; J trimming: 0 bases; junction bases outside the gene matches: 5. The CDR3 loop reads CAISESPPSGSTDTQYF. CDR3 nucleotide sequence: TGTGCCATCAGTGAGTCCCCTCCTAGCGGGAGCACAGATACGCAGTATTTT.

This clonotype was found a few times. This chain links TRBV20-1 with TRBJ2-6, with D tentatively TRBD2 (5 bases). The germline gives CDR1 DFQATT, CDR2 SNEGSKA (reference sequence). CDR3 length equals 17 residues. Trimming removed 3 bases at V and 0 bases at J, with 15 bases between. CDR3 nucleotides: TGCAGTGCTAGGCTTAGAGAGCGGTCCTCTGGGGCCAACGTCCTGACTTTC. It specifies CSARLRERSSGANVLTF.

This clonotype was observed at least ten times. The gene calls are TRBV2 and TRBJ2-1; D might be TRBD1 or TRBD2, each matching 6 bases. The CDR3 loop spans 14 amino acids. Looked up from germline, CDR1 is SNHLY and CDR2 is FYNNEI. V shed 4 bases and J shed 9 bases, with 16 bases lying between them. In nucleotides, the CDR3 is TGTGCCAGCAGTGCCGACTACGGAGGGGGTGAGCAGTTCTTC. Residues: CASSADYGGGEQFF.

This clonotype was seen only once. The rearrangement joins TRBV28 to TRBJ2-1; 8 positions match TRBD1. Looked up from germline, CDR1 is MDHEN and CDR2 is SYDVKM. CDR3 length: 16 residues. V was pared by 7 bases and J by 2 bases, with 10 bases of the junction left unmatched. CDR3 amino acids: CASTFLDRVTYNEQFF. DNA of the CDR3: TGTGCCAGCACTTTCCTGGACAGGGTAACCTACAATGAGCAGTTCTTC.

The chain employs TRBV12-3 or TRBV12-4 and TRBJ2-1; 7 nucleotides line up with TRBD2. Losses at the gene ends were 1 base for V and 4 bases for J; bases not matched to a gene: 7. This CDR3 has 16 residues. DNA for the CDR3: TGTGCCAGCAGTTTAGAATTAAGCGGGGATTACAATGAGCAGTTCTTC. Translating it yields CASSLELSGDYNEQFF.

The rearrangement joins TRBV11-2 to TRBJ2-2, with D tentatively TRBD2 (6 bases). This CDR3 region has 15 residues. V gave up 5 bases and J gave up 4 bases, with 14 bases separating them. Germline assignment: CDR1 SGHAT and CDR2 FQNNGV. CDR3 DNA: TGTGCCAGCAGCCCCGGGGGTTGGGGCACCGGGGAGCTGTTTTTT. This sequence encodes CASSPGGWGTGELFF.

This clonotype was detected a few times. V is TRBV10-3 and J is TRBJ2-1; D gene ambiguous. CDR1 is ENHRY, CDR2 SYGVKD, per germline. V dropped 0 bases and J dropped 7 bases, with 7 bases sitting between them. This CDR3 comprises 13 residues. The CDR3 protein is CAISESKGNEQFF. The CDR3 DNA reads as TGTGCCATCAGTGAGTCGAAAGGAAATGAGCAGTTCTTC.

There are a few counts of this clonotype. The genes are TRBV10-3 and TRBJ2-5; the D gene is possibly TRBD1 (6 bases). The V gene lost 8 bases and the J gene lost 4 bases, with 14 bases spanning the gap. Germline V CDR1 and CDR2: ENHRY, SYGVKD. The CDR3 has 13 residues. CDR3 nucleotide sequence: TGTGCCATCCGACAGTTACAGGGAGAGACCCAGTACTTC. This gives the protein CAIRQLQGETQYF.

This chain uses TRBV5-1 with TRBJ2-5, with 7 bases lining up with TRBD1. CDR3 length: 14 amino acids. The germline V gene encodes CDR1 SGHRS and CDR2 YFSETQ. V dropped 4 bases and J dropped 3; count of bases not matched to a gene: 6. The CDR3 here is CASSLSDRKETQYF. CDR3 nucleotides: TGCGCCAGCAGCCTGTCGGACAGGAAAGAGACCCAGTACTTC. Complete variable domain (other parts from reference TRBV5-1 and TRBJ2-5): KAGVTQTPRYLIKTRGQQVTLSCSPISGHRSVSWYQQTPGQGLQFLFEYFSETQRNKGNFPGRFSGRQFSNSRSEMNVSTLELGDSALYLCASSLSDRKETQYFGPGTRLLVL.

This clonotype occurred a few times. J is TRBJ2-2 and V is TRBV27; D remains unclear. This CDR3 has 14 amino acids. Trimming left V 4 bases short and J 0 bases short, with 6 bases between. Germline-derived CDR1 and CDR2 are MNHEY and SMNVEV (reference sequence). Here the CDR3 DNA reads TGTGCCAGCAGTTATGTGGCGAACACCGGGGAGCTGTTTTTT. Translating it yields CASSYVANTGELFF.

This clonotype was observed a few times. The chain links TRBV20-1 to TRBJ1-6; no reliable D call. Deletions cut 0 bases from V and 5 bases from J, with 11 bases between. There are 15 residues in the CDR3. The germline V gene encodes CDR1 DFQATT and CDR2 SNEGSKA (reference sequence). The CDR3 spells CSARDSAFNNSPLHF. The DNA for the CDR3 is TGCAGTGCTAGAGATTCAGCCTTCAATAATTCACCCCTCCACTTT.

This clonotype was detected ten times or more. This chain links TRBV24-1 with TRBJ1-1; TRBD1 aligns across 7 bases. With 7 bases clipped from V and 6 bases from J, the junction kept 10 bases outside the gene matches. Germline V lookup: CDR1 KGHDR, CDR2 SFDVKD. CDR3 size: 14 residues. CDR3 nucleotide sequence: TGTGCCACCAGCATTTTACAGGGGCGCGCTGAAGCTTTCTTT. This sequence encodes CATSILQGRAEAFF.